The rows below give T cell receptor beta chains drawn from one sample of a study of beta chain features in type 1 diabetes. Only in-frame clones appear in the TCRdb table, and some are missing; sequencing was by immunoSEQ multiplex PCR. The sample consists of under 550,000 clones, over 9.5% of them appearing once. Sequenced material: naive CD4+ T cells from blood. Every receptor here comes from a woman aged 18-30 years in good health. Each CDR3 is given with its conserved first and last residue. The D gene is left open where the match is weak. Where a row states a size, it is once, few, many or the class of an expanded clone; other rows omit it.

>-|TRBJ1-1|TRBV7-6|few
CASVGYRNTEAFF
TGTGCCAGCGTCGGCTACAGAAACACTGAAGCTTTCTTT
>-|TRBJ2-7|TRBV5-1|few
CASSLGYEQYF
TGCGCCAGCAGCTTGGGTTACGAGCAGTACTTC
>TRBD1|TRBJ1-6|TRBV7-9|few
CASSSGVRDREPLHF
TGTGCCAGCAGCTCGGGCGTCCGGGACAGGGAGCCCCTCCACTTT
>TRBD2|TRBJ2-3|TRBV2|-
CASRRLAGDTQYF
TGTGCCAGCAGACGACTAGCGGGGGATACGCAGTATTTT
>-|TRBJ2-5|TRBV9|-
CASSALEGGPQETQYF
TGTGCCAGCAGCGCACTAGAGGGGGGGCCCCAAGAGACCCAGTACTTC
>-|TRBJ2-2|TRBV7-2|-
CASTTLMIGGNTGELFF
TGTGCCAGCACCACATTAATGATCGGGGGGAACACCGGGGAGCTGTTTTTT
>-|TRBJ1-1|TRBV7-9|-
CASKLRGSDTEAFF
TGTGCCAGCAAGCTACGAGGGTCTGACACTGAAGCTTTCTTT
>-|TRBJ2-1|TRBV14|-
CASSQGLTVTTNEQFF
TGTGCCAGCAGCCAAGGCTTGACAGTTACTACCAATGAGCAGTTCTTC
>TRBD1|TRBJ2-5|TRBV7-2|few
CASSLGGTGRVQETQYF
TGTGCCAGCAGCTTAGGAGGGACAGGGAGGGTGCAAGAGACCCAGTACTTC
>-|TRBJ1-4|TRBV29-1|-
CSVLHGGDNEKLFF
TGCAGCGTCCTTCACGGGGGAGATAATGAAAAACTGTTTTTT
>-|TRBJ1-1|TRBV7-2|-
CASSLETADSFRTEAFF
TGTGCCAGCAGCTTAGAAACAGCGGACAGTTTTCGCACTGAAGCTTTCTTT
>TRBD2|TRBJ2-1|TRBV29-1|-
CSVEIGTTDNNEQFF
TGCAGCGTTGAAATTGGGACTACCGATAACAATGAGCAGTTCTTC
>-|TRBJ2-5|TRBV10-3|few
CAISESQLAETQYF
TGTGCCATCAGTGAGTCGCAGCTAGCGGAGACCCAGTACTTC
>TRBD1|TRBJ2-7|TRBV30|-
CAWSRRGRYEQYF
TGTGCCTGGAGTCGCAGGGGGCGCTACGAGCAGTACTTC
>-|TRBJ2-3|TRBV4-2|few
CASSQDVGYTQYF
TGTGCCAGCAGCCAAGATGTGGGTTACACGCAGTATTTT
>-|TRBJ2-7|TRBV30|-
CAWTSGGSSYEQYF
TGTGCCTGGACCAGTGGCGGCAGCTCCTACGAGCAGTACTTC
>-|TRBJ2-3|TRBV25-1|few
CASTQGGTDTQYF
TGTGCCAGCACGCAGGGCGGCACAGATACGCAGTATTTT
>-|TRBJ2-4|TRBV7-9|few
CASSSPGGRLAKNIQYF
TGTGCCAGCAGCTCCCCTGGGGGAAGGTTAGCCAAAAACATTCAGTACTTC
>-|TRBJ1-1|TRBV4-3|-
CASSQDTGRVAFF
TGCGCCAGCAGCCAAGATACGGGTCGAGTAGCTTTCTTT
>-|TRBJ2-5|TRBV7-2|-
CASSSGPGTPKFQETQYF
TGTGCCAGCAGCTCGGGACCGGGCACCCCAAAATTCCAAGAGACCCAGTACTTC
>-|TRBJ2-5|TRBV7-3|-
CASSSGRYETQYF
TGTGCCAGCAGCTCTGGCAGATACGAGACCCAGTACTTC
>TRBD1|TRBJ1-2|TRBV9|-
CASSPRQGGGYTF
TGTGCCAGCAGCCCTCGACAGGGTGGCGGCTACACCTTC
>TRBD1|TRBJ1-1|TRBV7-9|-
CASRFGTGITEAFF
TGTGCCAGCAGATTCGGGACAGGAATCACTGAAGCTTTCTTT
>TRBD1|TRBJ1-1|TRBV4-3|-
CASSQGTGGLNTEAFF
TGCGCCAGCAGCCAAGGGACAGGGGGTTTGAACACTGAAGCTTTCTTT
>TRBD1|TRBJ2-2|TRBV7-9|-
CASSPGTERELFF
TGTGCCAGCAGCCCAGGGACAGAAAGGGAGCTGTTTTTT
>TRBD1|TRBJ2-5|TRBV7-2|-
CASSPRPGQLWTQYF
TGTGCCAGCAGCCCCCGGCCGGGACAGCTATGGACCCAGTACTTC
>-|TRBJ2-1|TRBV9|-
CASSPSYNEQFF
TGTGCCAGCAGCCCTTCCTACAATGAGCAGTTCTTC
>-|TRBJ1-4|TRBV29-1|few
CSHLLGEKLFF
TGCAGCCACCTGCTGGGTGAAAAACTGTTTTTT
>-|TRBJ1-5|TRBV2|-
CASSVIWGAGQPQHF
TGTGCCAGCAGTGTAATATGGGGGGCCGGGCAGCCCCAGCATTTT
>TRBD1|TRBJ1-5|TRBV9|-
CASSEGPGTDYSNQPQHF
TGTGCCAGCAGCGAGGGCCCAGGGACAGACTATAGCAATCAGCCCCAGCATTTT
>-|TRBJ2-7|TRBV18|-
CASSRVQSSYEQYF
TGTGCCAGCTCACGAGTTCAAAGCTCCTACGAGCAGTACTTC
>-|TRBJ2-5|TRBV21-1|few
CASSPEGTGGSQETQYF
TGTGCCAGCAGCCCCGAGGGTACGGGAGGGTCTCAAGAGACCCAGTACTTC